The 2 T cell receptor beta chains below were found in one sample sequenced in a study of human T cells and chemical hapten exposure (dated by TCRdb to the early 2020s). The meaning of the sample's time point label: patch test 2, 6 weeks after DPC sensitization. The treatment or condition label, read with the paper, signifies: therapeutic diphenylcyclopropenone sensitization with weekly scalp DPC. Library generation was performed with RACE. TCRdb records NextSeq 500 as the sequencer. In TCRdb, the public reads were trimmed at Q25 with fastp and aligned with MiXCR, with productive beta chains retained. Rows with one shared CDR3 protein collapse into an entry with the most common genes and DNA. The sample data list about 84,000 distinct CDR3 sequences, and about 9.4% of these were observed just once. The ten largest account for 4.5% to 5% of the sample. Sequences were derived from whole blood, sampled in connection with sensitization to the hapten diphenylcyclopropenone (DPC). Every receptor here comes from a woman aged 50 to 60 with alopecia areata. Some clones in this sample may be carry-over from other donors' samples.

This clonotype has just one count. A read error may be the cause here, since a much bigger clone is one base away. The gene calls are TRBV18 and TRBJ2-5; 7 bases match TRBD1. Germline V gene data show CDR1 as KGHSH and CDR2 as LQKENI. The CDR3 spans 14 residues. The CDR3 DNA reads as TGTTCCAGCTCACCACCGGACAGGCTAGAGACCCAGTACTTC. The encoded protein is CSSSPPDRLETQYF.

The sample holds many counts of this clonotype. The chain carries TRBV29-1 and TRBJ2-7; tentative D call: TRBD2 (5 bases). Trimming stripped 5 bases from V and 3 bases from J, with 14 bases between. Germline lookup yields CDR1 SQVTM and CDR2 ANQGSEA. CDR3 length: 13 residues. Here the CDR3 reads CSVLSAGDYEQYF. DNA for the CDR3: TGCAGCGTTTTGTCCGCGGGCGACTACGAGCAGTACTTC.